One and the same sample provided the 24 T cell receptor beta chains below, sequenced in a study of CD8+CD57+ T cells in acquired aplastic anemia. Genomic DNA, the template, was used for profiling of the TCR beta VDJ and CDR3. TCRdb itself ran the reads through MiXCR, one entry per CDR3 protein. The repertoire holds about 130,000 distinct CDR3 sequences, approximately 41% seen once, with 8% to 9.5% in the top ten. The specimen was sorted CD4+, CD8+, or CD8+CD57+ T cells (not recorded which) from PBMCs. These receptors originate from a human donor in good health, serving as a control.

A remark on this clonotype: This sequence may be a read error, since a much larger clone differs from it by one base. The CDR3 coding sequence is TGTGCCAGCAGCTTAGTAATTACAAGCGGAAACACCATGTATTTT. It translates to CASSLVITSGNTMYF. The chain joins TRBV7-2 to TRBJ1-3; no clear D. The CDR3 is 15 amino acids. Looked up from germline, CDR1 is SGHTA and CDR2 is FQGNSA.

This clonotype was picked up many times. The J gene is TRBJ2-1, the V gene TRBV5-4, with no clear D. Germline loops: CDR1 SGHNT, CDR2 YYREEE (reference sequence). The CDR3 runs 12 residues. V lost 4 bases to trimming and J lost 10 bases, with 12 bases between them. Here the CDR3 DNA reads TGTGCCAGCAGCCATATTGGATTGGAGCAGTTCTTC. Protein sequence: CASSHIGLEQFF.

The chain couples TRBV30 to TRBJ1-5; 10 positions match TRBD1. Germline CDR1 reads GTSNPN; CDR2 reads SVGIG (reference sequence). With V trimmed by 2 bases and J by 5 bases, 6 bases remained unmatched. The CDR3 length is 15 residues. CDR3 loop: CAWSPRDRGHQPQHF. The CDR3, as DNA: TGTGCCTGGAGTCCCCGGGACAGGGGACATCAGCCCCAGCATTTT.

V gene TRBV15 combines with J gene TRBJ2-7, with 10 positions matching TRBD1. The CDR3 runs to 14 residues. The J segment lost 7 bases and the V segment lost 1 base, leaving 4 bases of the junction unmatched. Germline assignment: CDR1 LNHNV and CDR2 YYDKDF (reference sequence). CDR3: CATSRGGTGVEQYF. The CDR3 DNA follows: TGTGCCACCAGCAGAGGCGGGACAGGGGTTGAGCAGTACTTC.

With respect to this clonotype: A much larger clonotype is one base distant, so this may be a read error. V is TRBV11-1 and J is TRBJ2-1, with D hard to call. V lost 6 bases to trimming and J lost 10 bases, with 19 bases between them. Germline V gene lookup returns CDR1 SGHAT and CDR2 FQDESV (reference sequence). This CDR3 is built from 14 residues. CDR3 protein: CASRTWISVGEQFF. For the CDR3, the DNA is TGTGCCAGCAGGACATGGATATCGGTAGGGGAGCAGTTCTTC.

The rearrangement joins TRBV29-1 to TRBJ2-1; a weak D match, TRBD2 (6 bases). Germline lookup yields CDR1 SQVTM and CDR2 ANQGSEA. V was clipped by 1 base and J by 4 bases, with 17 bases between them. The CDR3 sequence is 16 residues long. The CDR3 DNA reads TGCAGCGTTGAAGGGGGACTCGACCACGAATACAATGAGCAGTTCTTC. Its protein is CSVEGGLDHEYNEQFF.

This clonotype occurred a few times. The chain employs TRBV10-1 and TRBJ2-2, with unresolved D. V lost 10 bases and J 7 bases, leaving 22 bases between the germline ends. The CDR3 spans 15 residues. CDR1 is WNHNN and CDR2 is SYGVQD in the germline V gene (reference sequence). CDR3 region: CAIVYGGDSVGELFF. In DNA form, the CDR3 reads TGCGCCATAGTATACGGCGGAGATTCGGTCGGGGAGCTGTTTTTT.

The chain links TRBV5-1 to TRBJ2-1; 8 bases map to TRBD2. In germline, CDR1 is SGHRS, CDR2 YFSETQ. The V and J ends lost 5 bases and 1 base, in that order; junction bases with no gene match: 5. This CDR3 has 15 residues. CDR3 DNA: TGCGCCAGCAGACTAACTAGCGGTTCCTACAATGAGCAGTTCTTC. Translating gives CASRLTSGSYNEQFF.

This clonotype was counted ten times or more. The gene calls are TRBV7-2 and TRBJ2-1; TRBD1 or TRBD2 may be the D gene (5 bases each). There are 15 residues in the CDR3. V gave up 1 base and J gave up 7 bases, with 14 bases separating them. Germline CDR1 reads SGHTA; CDR2 reads FQGNSA. The CDR3 DNA follows: TGTGCCAGCAGCTTAGAGAGGGGAGCGAGGAATGAGCAGTTCTTC. Translation gives CASSLERGARNEQFF.

This clonotype came up a few times. This chain connects TRBV15 to TRBJ1-4, with D possibly TRBD1 on 5 matching bases. The germline V gene encodes CDR1 LNHNV and CDR2 YYDKDF (reference sequence). The V end was cut by 5 bases, the J end by 10 bases, with 17 bases between. This CDR3 has 14 residues. The CDR3 loop reads CATSDFSGRGKLFF. The CDR3 DNA sequence: TGTGCCACCAGCGATTTCTCGGGGCGCGGAAAACTGTTTTTT.

Ten or more counts support this clonotype. This rearrangement joins TRBV11-1 to TRBJ2-5; 8 bases match TRBD2. The junction had 11 bases not matched to a gene; V was cut back by 4 bases and J by 1 base. CDR1 and CDR2 from the germline V gene are SGHAT and FQDESV (reference sequence). This CDR3 has 17 amino acids. The CDR3 DNA sequence: TGTGCCAGCAGCTCAAAAGTAGCGGGAAAATCCCAAGAGACCCAGTACTTC. Its translation is CASSSKVAGKSQETQYF.

This clonotype was observed many times. The V gene is TRBV4-1, the J gene TRBJ1-1; 7 positions agree with TRBD1. The CDR3 is 14 residues long. Germline CDR1 MGHRA, CDR2 YSYEKL. With 5 bases clipped from V and 2 bases from J, the junction kept 5 bases outside the gene matches. Written as DNA, the CDR3 is TGCGCCAGCAGCTCCCGGGACAGTAACACTGAAGCTTTCTTT. Its protein is CASSSRDSNTEAFF.

The DNA of the CDR3 is TGTGCCAGCAGTTTGGGCAACAATGAGCAGTTCTTC. This encodes CASSLGNNEQFF. This chain uses TRBV28 with TRBJ2-1; D remains ambiguous. The CDR3 is made up of 12 amino acids. Trimming took off 3 bases at V and 5 bases at J, with 5 bases between the two ends. The germline CDR1 and CDR2 sequences are MDHEN and SYDVKM.

This clonotype came up a few times. A much larger clone lies a single base off, so this may be a read error. The chain recombines TRBV20-1 with TRBJ1-1; no clear D. The germline gives CDR1 DFQATT, CDR2 SNEGSKA (reference sequence). CDR3 length: 13 amino acids. DNA for the CDR3: TGCAGTGCTAGAGATGTGGTGAACATTGAAGCTTTCTTT. Protein product: CSARDVVNIEAFF.

There are many counts of this clonotype. This chain joins TRBV30 and TRBJ1-1; no definite D call. This CDR3 is built from 14 residues. V was pared by 4 bases and J by 1 base, with 13 bases between. Germline V lookup: CDR1 GTSNPN, CDR2 SVGIG (reference sequence). The CDR3 region is CAWTKWGWNTEAFF. In DNA, the CDR3 is TGTGCCTGGACAAAATGGGGATGGAACACTGAAGCTTTCTTT. The full variable domain, in which reference TRBV30 and TRBJ1-1 provide the parts outside the CDR3, is SQTIHQWPATLVQPVGSPLSLECTVEGTSNPNLYWYRQAAGRGLQLLFYSVGIGQISSEVPQNLSASRPQDRQFILSSKKLLLSDSGFYLCAWTKWGWNTEAFFGQGTRLTVV.

About this clonotype: It is unclear where the CDR3 begins or ends on the DNA, so no DNA is shown, and the CDR3 is as TCRdb lists it. The rearrangement uses TRBV29-1 and TRBJ1-5; the table's D call, TRBD1, was not checked against the DNA. The CDR3 numbers 13 amino acids, ends counted. The germline V gene has CDR1 SQVTM and CDR2 ANQGSEA. CDR3 sequence reads: CSVGQGAGQPQRF.

Note on this clonotype: A junction end diverges from the germline sequence, so it may reflect a read error. This sequence joins TRBV15 and TRBJ2-1; D remains unclear. CDR3 length: 15 residues. Germline-derived CDR1 and CDR2 are LNHNV and YYDKDF (reference sequence). CDR3 coding DNA: TGTGCCACCAGCGCTAACTACGTACGCCACAATGGGCAGCTCTTC. This codes for CATSANYVRHNGQLF.

This clonotype was detected many times. J is TRBJ2-3 and V is TRBV11-3; D is unresolved. There are 12 residues in the CDR3. Germline loops: CDR1 SGHNT, CDR2 YENEEA. Trimming stripped 1 base from V and 7 bases from J, with 6 bases between. The CDR3 nucleotides read TGTGCCAGCAGCTTAGTTCCTAATACGCAGTATTTT. Protein sequence: CASSLVPNTQYF.

This clonotype was counted at least ten times. V and J are TRBV20-1 and TRBJ2-1, with D unresolved. The V end was cut by 4 bases, the J end by 9 bases, with 16 bases between. CDR3 size: 13 residues. Germline CDR1 and CDR2: DFQATT and SNEGSKA (reference sequence). DNA of the CDR3: TGCAGTGCTACCTCTCCTACTGGGCCTGAGCAGTTCTTC. Translating gives CSATSPTGPEQFF.

Ten or more counts support this clonotype. This chain links TRBV24-1 with TRBJ2-3, with a weak D call TRBD1 (6 bases). In germline, CDR1 is KGHDR, CDR2 SFDVKD. The CDR3 spans 17 residues. The V and J ends lost 5 bases and 0 bases respectively, with 17 bases between them. The CDR3 sequence is CATSGRTTGKSTDTQYF. The CDR3 nucleotides read TGTGCCACCAGTGGCCGAACAACAGGGAAGAGCACAGATACGCAGTATTTT.

This chain links TRBV2 with TRBJ1-2; the match to TRBD1 covers 8 bases. The V and J ends lost 3 bases and 6 bases, in that order; junction bases with no gene match: 9. Germline assignment: CDR1 SNHLY and CDR2 FYNNEI. CDR3 length equals 15 residues. The CDR3 bases are TGTGCCAGCAGTGACAGAACAGGGGGTGGAAATGGCTACACCTTC. Protein sequence: CASSDRTGGGNGYTF.

The J gene is TRBJ1-2, the V gene TRBV15; 9 bases align to TRBD1. Germline V gene lookup returns CDR1 LNHNV and CDR2 YYDKDF (reference sequence). This CDR3 comprises 11 residues. J gave up 7 bases and V 10 bases, and 4 bases lay outside the gene matches. This CDR3 is CANTGGRGYTF. The DNA of the CDR3 is TGTGCCAACACAGGGGGCCGTGGCTACACCTTC.

The V gene is TRBV9, the J gene TRBJ2-3; tentatively, D is TRBD2 (5 bases). V lost 4 bases and J lost 2, with 20 bases in between. Germline V gene lookup returns CDR1 SGDLS and CDR2 YYNGEE. The CDR3 has 17 residues. The CDR3 spells CASSPRQAVATTDTQYF. The CDR3 nucleotides read TGTGCCAGCAGCCCCCGCCAAGCGGTAGCTACCACAGATACGCAGTATTTT.

This sequence joins TRBV5-6 and TRBJ2-7; D is uncertain. This CDR3 is 14 amino acids long. The V end was cut by 0 bases, the J end by 2 bases, with 9 bases between. CDR1 is SGHDT and CDR2 is YYEEEE in the germline V gene. Written as DNA, the CDR3 is TGTGCCAGCAGCTTGGGGGTAGCCACCTACGAGCAGTACTTC. Amino acids: CASSLGVATYEQYF.